The T cell receptor beta chain under discussion was sequenced for a study of shared clonotypes between healthy human individuals. A word on this clone: The same CDR3 arises from other DNA sequences in this sample as well.

The CDR3 extends over 13 amino acids. The junction had 0 bases not matched to a gene; V was cut back by 3 bases and J by 3 bases. CDR1 and CDR2 from the germline V gene are GTSNPN and SVGIG (reference sequence). Here immunoSEQ multiplex PCR was the method, and the copy in TCRdb shows in-frame clones only, minus some. This table holds about 2.4 million clones, roughly nine tenths found once. The V gene is TRBV30, the J gene TRBJ2-3, with 10 nucleotides matching TRBD2. The clonotype originates from a man aged 18 to 30 in good health. The sequencing sample was made of naive CD4+ T cells sorted from blood. Subset of the sample: CD45RA+ positively selected. CDR3 loop: CAWRLAGTDTQYF. In nucleotides, the CDR3 is TGTGCCTGGAGACTAGCGGGGACAGATACGCAGTATTTT.